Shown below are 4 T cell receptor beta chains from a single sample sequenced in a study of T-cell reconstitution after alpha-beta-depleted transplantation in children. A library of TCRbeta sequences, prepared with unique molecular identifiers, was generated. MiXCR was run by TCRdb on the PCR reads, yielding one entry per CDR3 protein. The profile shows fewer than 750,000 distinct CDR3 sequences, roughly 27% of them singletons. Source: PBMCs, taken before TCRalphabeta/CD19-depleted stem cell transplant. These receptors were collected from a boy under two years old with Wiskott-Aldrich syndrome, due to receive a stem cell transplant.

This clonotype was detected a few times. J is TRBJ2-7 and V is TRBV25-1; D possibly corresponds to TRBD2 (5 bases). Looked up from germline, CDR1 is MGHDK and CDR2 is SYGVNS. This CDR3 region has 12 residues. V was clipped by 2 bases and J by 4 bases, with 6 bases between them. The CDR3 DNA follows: TGTGCCAGCAGTGAACGGGGTTACGAGCAGTACTTC. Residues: CASSERGYEQYF.

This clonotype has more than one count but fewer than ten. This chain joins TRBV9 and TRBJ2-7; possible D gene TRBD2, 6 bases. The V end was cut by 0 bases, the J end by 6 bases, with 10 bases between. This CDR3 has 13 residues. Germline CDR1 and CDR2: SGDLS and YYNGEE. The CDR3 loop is CASSVGWGGEQYF. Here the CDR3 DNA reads TGTGCCAGCAGCGTAGGGTGGGGAGGCGAGCAGTACTTC.

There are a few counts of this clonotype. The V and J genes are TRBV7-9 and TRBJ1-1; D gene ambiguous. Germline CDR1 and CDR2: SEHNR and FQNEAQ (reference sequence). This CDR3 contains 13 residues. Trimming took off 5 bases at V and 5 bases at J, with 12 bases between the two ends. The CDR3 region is CASSANLGTEAFF. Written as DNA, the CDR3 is TGTGCCAGCAGCGCTAATCTAGGGACTGAAGCTTTCTTT.

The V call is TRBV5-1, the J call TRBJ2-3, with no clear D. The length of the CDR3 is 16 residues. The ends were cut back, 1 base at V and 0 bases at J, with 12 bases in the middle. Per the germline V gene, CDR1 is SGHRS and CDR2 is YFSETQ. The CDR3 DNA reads TGCGCCAGCAGCTTGCAACCTAGATCTAGCACAGATACGCAGTATTTT. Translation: CASSLQPRSSTDTQYF.